This TCR beta chain appears in the sequencing data of a study of metastatic and nonmetastatic thyroid tumors (dated by TCRdb to 2018 to 2021). Study-wide context: For patients with malignant and with benign thyroid disease, the researchers compared repertoires between peripheral blood samples and tumor or nodule tissue samples.

The library was prepared using PCR. Sequencing relied on an Illumina HiSeq 4000. The TCR beta-chain CDR3 region of each patient was profiled by high-throughput sequencing. The published analysis was carried out like this. Drawing on CDR3 differences between clinicopathological groups, the researchers built a classifier meant to tell apart patients with distant-metastatic papillary thyroid cancer. The Shannon index was used to assess repertoire diversity, and the Morisita-Horn index was used to assess tumor-blood repertoire similarity. The raw public reads went through TCRdb reprocessing: fastp at Q25, MiXCR clone calling, in-frame beta chains kept. The V and J calls, along with clone size, are taken from TCRdb and not from the paper's own processing. Recorded for this sample are 20,000 to 25,000 clones; about a quarter of them occurred a single time. The top ten clones comprise about 5.7% of the sample.

The research as a whole found: In both blood and tumor samples, TCR beta diversity was reported to be significantly higher in malignant tumors than in benign nodules.

The germline V gene yields MNHNS for CDR1 and SASEGT for CDR2. The CDR3 runs 16 amino acids, cysteine and phenylalanine included. Only the CDR3 region is kept as DNA, spanning 48 bases read in frame from base 1. Trimming takes 5 bases off V and 7 bases off J; junction bases not matched to a gene: 12. This clone was counted between two and nine times. The antigen it recognizes is unknown. Qualities for individual bases were not recorded, and no much larger clone is one base off. No treatment had been received by any patient before thyroid surgery. The study retrospectively analysed patient clinical samples collected from the early 2010s to the late 2010s using T-cell receptor beta sequencing.

The sequencing sample was made of tumor tissue. The sequence derives from a female donor with papillary thyroid cancer or a benign thyroid nodule (not recorded which). Some clones in this sample may be carry-over from other donors' samples. The chain employs TRBV6-1 and TRBJ2-1, and TRBD2 aligns with 9 junction nucleotides. In nucleotide form, the sequence is TGTGCCAGCAGTTTAGCGCGGGAGGGCCCTCGGAATGAGCAGTTCTTC. It translates as CASSLAREGPRNEQFF.